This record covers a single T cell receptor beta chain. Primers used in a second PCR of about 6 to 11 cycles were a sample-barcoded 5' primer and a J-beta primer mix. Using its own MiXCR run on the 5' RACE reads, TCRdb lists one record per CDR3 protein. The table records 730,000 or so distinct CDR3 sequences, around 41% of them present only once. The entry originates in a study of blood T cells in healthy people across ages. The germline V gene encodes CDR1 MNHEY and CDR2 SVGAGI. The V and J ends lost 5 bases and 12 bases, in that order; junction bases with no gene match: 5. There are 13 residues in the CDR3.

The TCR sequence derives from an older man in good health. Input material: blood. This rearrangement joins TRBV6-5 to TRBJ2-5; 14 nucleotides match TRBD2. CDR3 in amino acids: CASSAGTSGSEYF. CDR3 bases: TGTGCCAGCAGTGCCGGGACTAGCGGGAGTGAGTACTTC.